This entry concerns a single T cell receptor (beta chain). This clonotype was recorded many times. The specificity of this receptor is unknown. Base qualities are not at hand, and no much larger clone is one base apart. These data belong to a study of T-cell memory formation after mild COVID-19 (dated by TCRdb to 2020 to 2022). Context from the whole study: TCR sequence clusters from the two donors were found to be largely donor specific. The cohort comprised two young, previously healthy adult volunteers, one female and one male. Longitudinal TCRalpha and TCRbeta repertoire sequencing tracked T-cell clones expanding and contracting after mild COVID-19 in a couple of donors.

Points the paper makes about the study in general: Contracting CD4+ clones appeared mostly in the CM and EM memory subsets, whereas CD8+ clones were enriched in EMRA. Clones that contracted from day 15 to 85 showed balanced CD4/CD8 phenotypes, whereas a second wave of clones that expanded from day 15 to 37 leaned towards CD4+. The study included only a couple of mild cases, and larger cohorts that include severe cases with pre-infection samples were judged to be necessary. The second-wave clones that peaked on day 37 were not confirmed to be SARS-CoV-2 specific. Some responding clones were found in pre-infection memory, which suggests that pre-existing cross-reactive memory T cells took part in the SARS-CoV-2 response.

From cysteine to phenylalanine, the CDR3 is 13 amino acids long. Of all the DNA, just the CDR3 is kept, 39 bases in frame from base 1. The germline V gene (reference sequence) specifies PRHDT as CDR1 and FYEKMQ as CDR2. V is cut by 4 bases and J by 7 bases, and the space between the germline ends is 13 bases. Ficoll-Paque density gradient centrifugation was used to isolate PBMCs. TCRdb records Illumina NovaSeq 6000 as the sequencer. Using 5'RACE with constant-segment primers, TCRalpha and TCRbeta cDNA libraries were constructed, with sample barcodes and unique molecular identifiers added in the process. RNA was extracted from every sample with Trizol reagent. Amplification of the libraries took two PCR steps, and the second step added a second sample barcode plus Illumina TruSeq adapters. Sequencing of libraries was performed on an Illumina NovaSeq with 2 x 150 bp paired-end reads. In the source study's methods: With migec v1.2.7, reads were demultiplexed and then collapsed into UMI-guided consensus sequences. Using mixcr v2.1.11, UMI consensuses were aligned to TRA and TRB V and J templates and then assembled into clonotypes. A clonotype was counted as expanded or contracted only if both edgeR and NoisET called the change significant, with noise models trained on biological replicates. edgeR calls used a false discovery rate-adjusted p below 0.01 and a log2 fold-change threshold of 1. As an exploratory analysis of dynamics, max-normalized trajectories of the 1000 most abundant clonotypes were examined with PCA combined with hierarchical clustering. Separately sequenced CD4+ and CD8+ repertoires were used to assign a CD4 or CD8 phenotype to each responding clone. Through fastp at Q25 and MiXCR, TCRdb rebuilt clones from the public reads, retaining in-frame beta chains. Here each entry gathers all rows of one CDR3 protein and keeps the most common genes and DNA. The authors' filters were not applied to this entry. Across this sample there are approximately 570,000 distinct CDR3 sequences, with roughly 17% seen only once. The leading ten clones occupy 9.5% to 15% of the sample.

The sequence links TRBV13 to TRBJ1-2; too little of a D gene remains to name it. Sequences were obtained from PBMCs or a T cell subset sorted from them (not recorded which). This TCR was recovered from an adult woman who had mild COVID-19 (a few samples of this study predate the infection). The sample titles of this study are shuffled in the database, so cell type and time point are left out; the donor was told from shared clones. The DNA is as follows: TGTGCCAGCAGCTCGACCGTCTCGGGTGGCTACACCTTC. It encodes CASSSTVSGGYTF. The CDR3 plus the reference TRBV13 and TRBJ1-2 genes for the other parts give the full variable domain: AAGVIQSPRHLIKEKRETATLKCYPIPRHDTVYWYQQGPGQDPQFLISFYEKMQSDKGSIPDRFSAQQFSDYHSELNMSSLELGDSALYFCASSSTVSGGYTFGSGTRLTVV.